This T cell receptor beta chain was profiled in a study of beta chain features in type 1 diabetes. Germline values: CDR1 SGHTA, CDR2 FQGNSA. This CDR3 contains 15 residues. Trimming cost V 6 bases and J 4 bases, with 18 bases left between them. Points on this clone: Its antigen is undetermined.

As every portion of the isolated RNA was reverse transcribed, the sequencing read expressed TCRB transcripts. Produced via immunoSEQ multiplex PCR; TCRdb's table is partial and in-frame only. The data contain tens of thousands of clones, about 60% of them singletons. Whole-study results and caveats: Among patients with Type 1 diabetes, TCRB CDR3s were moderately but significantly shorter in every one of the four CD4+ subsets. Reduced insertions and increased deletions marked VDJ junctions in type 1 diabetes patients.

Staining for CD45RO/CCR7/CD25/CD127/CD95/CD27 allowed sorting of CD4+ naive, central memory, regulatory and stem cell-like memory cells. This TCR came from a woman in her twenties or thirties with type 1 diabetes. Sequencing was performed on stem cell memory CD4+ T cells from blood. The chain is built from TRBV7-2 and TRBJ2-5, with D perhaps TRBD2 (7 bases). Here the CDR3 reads CASSPPGGEGETQYF. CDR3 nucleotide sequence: TGTGCCAGCAGTCCCCCGGGGGGCGAGGGAGAGACCCAGTACTTC.